Sequencing of this T cell receptor (beta chain) was carried out in a study of blood T cell repertoires in COVID-19. The protocol was immunoSEQ multiplex PCR, while the TCRdb copy is restricted to in-frame clones and leaves out a portion. The sample carries over 45,000 clones, about four fifths recorded once. This clone has just a few counts. V dropped 2 bases and J dropped 6; count of bases not matched to a gene: 3. Germline V gene sequence: CDR1 SGHTS, CDR2 YDEGEE. The CDR3 covers 13 residues. The receptor was isolated from a woman of 80 years or more with acute or convalescent COVID-19. Material: peripheral blood. The chain links TRBV5-8 to TRBJ2-3; 7 nucleotides line up with TRBD2. CDR3 DNA sequence: TGTGCCAGCAGCTTCCAGGGAGGGGATACGCAGTATTTT. Protein sequence: CASSFQGGDTQYF.